The 31 T cell receptor beta chains reported below all come from one sample, sequenced in a study of long-term antiretroviral therapy in people with HIV. Investigators performed immunoSEQ version v3.0 at survey level. The method was immunoSEQ multiplex PCR; TCRdb's version includes in-frame clones alone and lacks a portion of them. Of around 8,000 clones listed, roughly 80% were seen once; the top ten hold about 15%. This material consisted of unsorted PBMCs, taken 2.6 years before starting antiretroviral therapy. Every receptor here comes from a man aged 40-50 years with HIV.

This rearrangement joins TRBV5-1 to TRBJ2-2, with a possible D match to TRBD1 (5 bases). Deletions cut 0 bases from V and 8 bases from J, with 17 bases between. This CDR3 is built from 16 residues. The V gene's germline CDR1 is SGHRS and CDR2 YFSETQ. CDR3 in DNA: TGCGCCAGCAGCTTGGCCCTTTTCCAGGGTTTTGGGGAGCTGTTTTTT. Translated, it gives CASSLALFQGFGELFF.

The rearrangement uses TRBV7-2 and TRBJ1-2; D ambiguous. Trimming took 7 bases from V and 4 from J, leaving 16 bases between them. CDR3 length: 14 amino acids. From germline, CDR1 is SGHTA and CDR2 FQGNSA. The CDR3 DNA follows: TGTGCCAGCACCCCGGGGAGGATTACCTATGGCTACACCTTC. It specifies CASTPGRITYGYTF.

The chain joins TRBV5-4 to TRBJ1-2; the D is unclear. The germline V gene encodes CDR1 SGHNT and CDR2 YYREEE (reference sequence). Trimming left V 5 bases short and J 1 base short, with 12 bases between. CDR3 length: 14 amino acids. CDR3 amino acids: CASRPGLNNYGYTF. CDR3 nucleotides: TGTGCCAGCAGGCCTGGACTCAATAACTATGGCTACACCTTC.

By sample share, this clone is large. The rearrangement links TRBV30 to TRBJ2-3, with D perhaps matching TRBD1 (6 bases). The CDR3 is made up of 14 amino acids. Germline-derived CDR1 and CDR2 are GTSNPN and SVGIG (reference sequence). Trimming stripped 3 bases from V and 1 base from J, with 11 bases between. The CDR3: CAWRQGYGTDTQYF. CDR3 sequence (DNA): TGTGCCTGGAGGCAGGGGTACGGCACAGATACGCAGTATTTT.

The CDR3, as DNA: TGTGCCAGCAGTTACAGGGACACCCGATTCACAGATACGCAGTATTTT. Amino acids: CASSYRDTRFTDTQYF. The gene calls are TRBV6-5 and TRBJ2-3; tentatively, D is TRBD1 (6 bases). The CDR3 runs to 16 residues. Germline V gene data show CDR1 as MNHEY and CDR2 as SVGAGI. Trimming took 2 bases from V and 2 from J, leaving 14 bases between them.

The V call is TRBV5-1, the J call TRBJ2-1; D uncertain. V lost 7 bases, J lost 0 bases, and 8 bases lay in between. Germline V lookup: CDR1 SGHRS, CDR2 YFSETQ. This CDR3 is 13 amino acids long. The CDR3 DNA follows: TGCGCCAGCTCACAGACCTCCTACAATGAGCAGTTCTTC. Its protein is CASSQTSYNEQFF.

There are a few counts of this clone. The chain recombines TRBV5-5 with TRBJ2-3; D unclear. Deletions cut 0 bases from V and 3 bases from J, with 8 bases between. CDR1 SGHKS and CDR2 YYEKEE come from the germline V gene (reference sequence). The CDR3 consists of 14 residues. The CDR3 DNA is TGTGCCAGCAGCTTGGAAGGGCGGACAGATACGCAGTATTTT. This sequence encodes CASSLEGRTDTQYF.

The genes are TRBV6-6 and TRBJ1-5, with unresolved D. Trimming removed 2 bases from V and 3 bases from J, with 8 bases in between. The CDR3 totals 14 residues. Germline CDR1 reads MNHNY; CDR2 reads SVGAGI (reference sequence). The CDR3 coding sequence is TGTGCCAGCAGTTACGGCGGGGACAATCAGCCCCAGCATTTT. This gives the protein CASSYGGDNQPQHF.

The V and J genes are TRBV7-2 and TRBJ1-6; D is ambiguous. V was trimmed by 1 base and J by 7 bases, leaving 11 bases between them. The CDR3 has 15 amino acids. Germline V gene lookup returns CDR1 SGHTA and CDR2 FQGNSA. CDR3 region: CASSLEAQRNSPLHF. CDR3 sequence (DNA): TGTGCCAGCAGCTTAGAAGCCCAGAGAAATTCACCCCTCCACTTT.

This chain uses TRBV6-6 with TRBJ2-7; D is unresolved. This CDR3 spans 14 amino acids. Germline-derived CDR1 and CDR2 are MNHNY and SVGAGI (reference sequence). Trimming cost V 6 bases and J 0 bases, with 12 bases left between them. CDR3 nucleotides: TGTGCCAGCAGCTATCGGACCGGCTCCTACGAGCAGTACTTC. This encodes CASSYRTGSYEQYF.

CDR3 in amino acids: CASSPSDRRGGELFF. The CDR3 DNA is TGTGCCAGCAGTCCCTCTGACAGGAGGGGCGGGGAGCTGTTTTTT. The chain employs TRBV6-1 and TRBJ2-2; either TRBD1 or TRBD2 may fit D (6 bases each). This CDR3 spans 15 amino acids. V was pared by 5 bases and J by 7 bases, with 17 bases between. Germline-derived CDR1 and CDR2 are MNHNS and SASEGT.

The table lists this clone with a count of one. J is TRBJ1-2 and V is TRBV18; 9 nucleotides align to TRBD1. Germline-derived CDR1 and CDR2 are KGHSH and LQKENI. J lost 2 bases, V lost 3 bases, and 7 bases had no gene match. This CDR3 region has 16 residues. The chain's CDR3 is CASSPAGTGQNYGYTF. CDR3 nucleotides: TGTGCCAGCTCACCGGCTGGGACAGGGCAAAACTATGGCTACACCTTC.

The rearrangement links TRBV19 to TRBJ1-2, with a weak D call TRBD1 (6 bases). Germline V lookup: CDR1 LNHDA, CDR2 SQIVND (reference sequence). Deletions cut 8 bases from V and 6 bases from J, with 16 bases between. CDR3 length equals 13 residues. The CDR3: CASGDRKGNGYTF. CDR3 nucleotide sequence: TGTGCCAGTGGAGACAGGAAGGGTAATGGCTACACCTTC.

The V and J genes are TRBV4-1 and TRBJ1-3; D is perhaps TRBD1 (6 bases). Germline V gene sequence: CDR1 MGHRA, CDR2 YSYEKL. The CDR3 is 17 residues long. V was shortened by 2 bases and J by 0 bases, with 14 bases between the two germline ends. CDR3 bases: TGCGCCAGCAGCCAATTACAGGGTCTCCACTCTGGAAACACCATATATTTT. It codes for CASSQLQGLHSGNTIYF.

This clone was counted only a few times. The chain employs TRBV18 and TRBJ1-1, with D perhaps matching TRBD1 (6 bases). The ends were cut back, 4 bases at V and 3 bases at J, with 12 bases in the middle. The CDR3 length is 14 residues. Germline V gene sequence: CDR1 KGHSH, CDR2 LQKENI. The CDR3 protein is CASSLTGADTEAFF. Here the CDR3 DNA reads TGTGCCAGCTCACTGACGGGGGCGGACACTGAAGCTTTCTTT. Full variable domain (outside the CDR3, taken from reference TRBV18 and TRBJ1-1): NAGVMQNPRHLVRRRGQEARLRCSPMKGHSHVYWYRQLPEEGLKFMVYLQKENIIDESGMPKERFSAEFPKEGPSILRIQQVVRGDSAAYFCASSLTGADTEAFFGQGTRLTVV.

This chain joins TRBV6-6 and TRBJ2-4; the D gene could be TRBD1 or TRBD2 (6 bases each). CDR1 MNHNY and CDR2 SVGAGI come from the germline V gene (reference sequence). This CDR3 contains 15 residues. V dropped 2 bases and J dropped 7 bases, with 15 bases sitting between them. CDR3 loop: CASSYPAGGGNIQYF. The CDR3 nucleotides read TGTGCCAGCAGTTACCCAGCCGGGGGCGGGAACATTCAGTACTTC.

J is TRBJ1-5 and V is TRBV28; 8 nucleotides align to TRBD1. The V gene end was trimmed by 6 bases and the J gene end by 2 bases; junction bases not matched to a gene: 3. Germline CDR1 and CDR2: MDHEN and SYDVKM. The CDR3 length is 14 residues. CDR3: CASRMTGGNQPQHF. The CDR3 DNA is TGTGCCAGCAGGATGACAGGGGGCAATCAGCCCCAGCATTTT.

This clone was seen once. The chain employs TRBV27 and TRBJ1-1; a possible D gene is TRBD1 (5 bases). V was shortened by 5 bases and J by 1 base, with 11 bases between the two germline ends. This CDR3 contains 14 residues. Germline values: CDR1 MNHEY, CDR2 SMNVEV (reference sequence). The CDR3 region is CASSITGANTEAFF. The CDR3 bases are TGTGCCAGCAGTATCACAGGAGCGAACACTGAAGCTTTCTTT.

This sequence joins TRBV5-4 and TRBJ2-7; D may correspond to TRBD1 or TRBD2 (5 bases each). The CDR3 sequence is 13 residues long. The V gene's germline CDR1 is SGHNT and CDR2 YYREEE (reference sequence). V lost 4 bases and J 0 bases, leaving 8 bases between the germline ends. Here the CDR3 DNA reads TGTGCCAGCAGCACCGGGACCTCCTACGAGCAGTACTTC. Its protein is CASSTGTSYEQYF.

This clone was detected only a few times. This rearrangement joins TRBV6-1 to TRBJ2-7; D unresolved. Germline values: CDR1 MNHNS, CDR2 SASEGT. Trimming left V 1 base short and J 6 bases short, with 1 base between. The CDR3 length is 10 residues. The CDR3 bases are TGTGCCAGCAGTGAAGTCGAGCAGTACTTC. Translating it yields CASSEVEQYF.

The chain combines TRBV27 with TRBJ1-6; 8 bases fit TRBD1. The CDR3 extends over 15 amino acids. Unmatched junction bases numbered 7, after V lost 5 bases and J lost 7 bases. Germline CDR1 MNHEY, CDR2 SMNVEV (reference sequence). CDR3 sequence: CASSPQTGVNSPLHF. Here the CDR3 DNA reads TGTGCCAGCAGTCCCCAGACAGGGGTAAATTCACCCCTCCACTTT.

The gene calls are TRBV7-2 and TRBJ1-5; no clear D gene. The V gene lost 3 bases and the J gene lost 0 bases, with 3 bases spanning the gap. The germline V gene encodes CDR1 SGHTA and CDR2 FQGNSA. The CDR3 spans 13 residues. DNA of the CDR3: TGTGCCAGCAGCTTGAGTAGCAATCAGCCCCAGCATTTT. As protein: CASSLSSNQPQHF.

The chain couples TRBV4-3 to TRBJ2-5, with 7 bases aligning to TRBD1. CDR3 length equals 15 residues. CDR1 and CDR2 (germline): LGHNA, YSLEER. The junction had 10 bases not matched to a gene; V was cut back by 4 bases and J by 5 bases. The CDR3: CASSRSTGPDETQYF. In DNA form, the CDR3 reads TGCGCCAGCAGCCGTTCGACAGGGCCCGACGAGACCCAGTACTTC.

CDR3 sequence: CASRSEDYGYTF. DNA of the CDR3: TGTGCCAGCAGGTCAGAGGACTATGGCTACACCTTC. The chain recombines TRBV6-5 with TRBJ1-2; D unresolved. Per germline, CDR1 MNHEY and CDR2 SVGAGI. The CDR3 contains 12 residues. Trimming shortened V by 6 bases and J by 3 bases, and 8 bases separated the two germline ends.

The V and J genes are TRBV5-1 and TRBJ1-1; weak D call: TRBD1 (5 bases). V was shortened by 4 bases and J by 2 bases, with 12 bases between the two germline ends. This CDR3 spans 14 amino acids. Germline-derived CDR1 and CDR2 are SGHRS and YFSETQ. Here the CDR3 reads CASSGRVSNTEAFF. The CDR3 DNA is TGCGCCAGCAGCGGCAGGGTGAGCAACACTGAAGCTTTCTTT.

J is TRBJ1-5 and V is TRBV6-5; 11 bases are a match to TRBD1. V dropped 5 bases and J dropped 4; count of bases not matched to a gene: 4. Germline V gene data show CDR1 as MNHEY and CDR2 as SVGAGI. The CDR3 covers 15 residues. CDR3 residues: CASSPGTGGNQPQHF. CDR3 DNA: TGTGCCAGCAGTCCCGGGACAGGGGGGAATCAGCCCCAGCATTTT.

The chain combines TRBV10-2 with TRBJ2-3; D gene ambiguous. The CDR3 has 14 amino acids. Germline CDR1 and CDR2: WSHSY and SAAADI. V lost 9 bases and J 2 bases, leaving 15 bases between the germline ends. This CDR3 is CASTPDTNTDTQYF. For the CDR3, the DNA is TGCGCCAGTACACCTGACACGAACACAGATACGCAGTATTTT.

In DNA, the CDR3 is TGTGCCAGCAGCTTAGATTCGGACAGGGACCCCTACGAGCAGTACTTC. This sequence encodes CASSLDSDRDPYEQYF. The chain employs TRBV11-2 and TRBJ2-7, with 8 bases aligning to TRBD1. The CDR3 spans 16 residues. Trimming took 0 bases from V and 2 from J; bases not matched to a gene: 6. The germline V gene has CDR1 SGHAT and CDR2 FQNNGV.

V and J are TRBV30 and TRBJ2-3; maybe TRBD2 (5 bases). Germline loops: CDR1 GTSNPN, CDR2 SVGIG (reference sequence). The length of the CDR3 is 13 residues. V gave up 0 bases and J gave up 6 bases, with 10 bases separating them. CDR3: CAWSVLGRDTQYF. The CDR3 DNA is TGTGCCTGGAGTGTACTAGGAAGGGATACGCAGTATTTT.

V gene TRBV18 combines with J gene TRBJ2-1, with 10 bases lining up with TRBD1. This CDR3 comprises 16 residues. Germline CDR1 reads KGHSH; CDR2 reads LQKENI. After removal of 0 bases from V and 9 bases from J, the junction contained 8 bases not matched to a gene. CDR3 coding DNA: TGTGCCAGCTCACCACCCTCGGGACAGGGGAGGGGTGAGCAGTTCTTC. Amino acids: CASSPPSGQGRGEQFF.

The chain links TRBV10-2 to TRBJ2-7; 10 bases are shared with TRBD1. The J segment lost 0 bases and the V segment lost 5 bases, leaving 1 base of the junction unmatched. This CDR3 has 14 residues. The germline V gene encodes CDR1 WSHSY and CDR2 SAAADI. The CDR3 region has the DNA TGCGCCAGCAGTCGACAGGGGGCCTCCTACGAGCAGTACTTC. It specifies CASSRQGASYEQYF.